The 27 T cell receptor beta chains presented below share a single source sample, sequenced in a study of T cell responses to AZD1222 COVID-19 vaccine. Sequencing was performed with immunoSEQ multiplex PCR; in TCRdb, only in-frame clones are kept and a portion is missing. The table shows over 150,000 clones, with roughly nine tenths occurring only once. The sequences come from peripheral blood, collected on day 0 of MenACWY control vaccination. The receptors derive from an adult in good health.

Only one count was recorded for this clone. V usage is TRBV25-1 and J usage is TRBJ2-7; TRBD1 aligns across 9 bases. The V and J ends lost 4 bases and 6 bases, in that order; junction bases with no gene match: 10. This CDR3 region has 15 residues. Germline assignment: CDR1 MGHDK and CDR2 SYGVNS. Here the CDR3 reads CASSASGTGSAEQYF. The CDR3 nucleotides are TGTGCCAGCAGTGCTTCCGGGACAGGGTCGGCCGAGCAGTACTTC.

The chain couples TRBV27 to TRBJ2-7; 9 bases align to TRBD2. CDR1 is MNHEY, CDR2 SMNVEV, per germline (reference sequence). The CDR3 is made up of 15 amino acids. Germline trimming cut 6 bases from V and 2 bases from J; bases unmatched to any gene: 8. Here the CDR3 reads CASSTERGATYEQYV. CDR3 nucleotide sequence: TGTGCCAGCAGCACGGAGCGGGGGGCTACCTACGAGCAGTACGTC.

This sequence joins TRBV2 and TRBJ2-1; a weak D match, TRBD2 (6 bases). Trimming removed 6 bases from V and 12 bases from J, with 24 bases in between. CDR1 SNHLY and CDR2 FYNNEI come from the germline V gene. The CDR3 spans 15 residues. This chain's CDR3 is CASSRPGTHNEWQFF. CDR3 nucleotide sequence: TGTGCCAGCAGCCGACCCGGGACTCACAATGAGTGGCAGTTCTTC.

The chain recombines TRBV28 with TRBJ1-5; no clear D gene. From germline, CDR1 is MDHEN and CDR2 SYDVKM. Trimming stripped 3 bases from V and 2 bases from J, with 5 bases between. The CDR3 extends over 13 amino acids. The CDR3 DNA is TGTGCCAGCAGTTTCGTCGGCAATCAGCCCCAGCATTTT. This sequence encodes CASSFVGNQPQHF.

CDR3 coding DNA: TGTGCCACCAGCGACACCGGGACAGGGTATGGCTACACCTTC. It codes for CATSDTGTGYGYTF. The V gene is TRBV24-1, the J gene TRBJ1-2; 9 bases are a match to TRBD1. Trimming cost V 7 bases and J 5 bases; bases outside gene matches: 7. The CDR3 loop spans 14 amino acids. The germline V gene has CDR1 KGHDR and CDR2 SFDVKD.

The genes are TRBV25-1 and TRBJ2-3, with unresolved D. There are 14 residues in the CDR3. The V gene's germline CDR1 is MGHDK and CDR2 SYGVNS. V shed 1 base and J shed 2 bases, with 7 bases lying between them. The CDR3 spells CASSELRDTDTQYF. CDR3 bases: TGTGCCAGCAGTGAATTAAGAGACACAGATACGCAGTATTTT.

This sequence joins TRBV9 and TRBJ2-2; tentative D call: TRBD1 (6 bases). V was cut by 1 base and J by 4 bases, with 11 bases left in between. In germline, CDR1 is SGDLS, CDR2 YYNGEE. The CDR3 length is 15 residues. The CDR3 sequence: CASSVRGQSTGELFF. The CDR3 DNA reads TGTGCCAGCAGCGTACGTGGACAGAGCACCGGGGAGCTGTTTTTT.

The chain couples TRBV9 to TRBJ1-6; the D is unclear. This CDR3 is 12 amino acids long. Germline assignment: CDR1 SGDLS and CDR2 YYNGEE. V lost 5 bases and J lost 4, with 4 bases in between. In nucleotides, the CDR3 is TGTGCCAGCAGTGAATATAATTCACCCCTCCACTTT. Its protein product is CASSEYNSPLHF.

The chain combines TRBV10-3 with TRBJ1-5; 7 nucleotides line up with TRBD1. Germline-derived CDR1 and CDR2 are ENHRY and SYGVKD. This CDR3 has 14 residues. V gave up 4 bases and J gave up 1 base; unmatched junction bases: 1. For the CDR3, the DNA is TGTGCCATCAGTGGACAGGGAAGCAATCAGCCCCAGCATTTT. It is translated as CAISGQGSNQPQHF.

The V and J genes are TRBV5-1 and TRBJ2-1, with D tentatively TRBD1 (5 bases). Germline V gives CDR1 SGHRS, CDR2 YFSETQ. Deletions cut 0 bases from V and 1 base from J, with 8 bases between. The CDR3 has 15 residues. The CDR3 DNA follows: TGCGCCAGCAGCTTGGCCCCAGGGTCCTACAATGAGCAGTTCTTC. This gives the protein CASSLAPGSYNEQFF.

The V and J genes are TRBV24-1 and TRBJ2-1, with 13 positions matching TRBD2. The germline CDR1 and CDR2 sequences are KGHDR and SFDVKD. Unmatched junction bases numbered 5, after V lost 4 bases and J lost 12 bases. The CDR3 covers 14 residues. The chain's CDR3 is CATSDGLAGEVQFF. CDR3 DNA: TGTGCCACCAGTGACGGACTAGCGGGAGAGGTGCAGTTCTTC.

The chain is built from TRBV5-1 and TRBJ2-4, with D tentatively TRBD1 or TRBD2 (5 bases each). Trimming shortened V by 0 bases and J by 5 bases, and 12 bases separated the two germline ends. This CDR3 region has 15 residues. Germline loops: CDR1 SGHRS, CDR2 YFSETQ. CDR3 DNA: TGCGCCAGCAGCTTGGCCGGGCAGGGACAAAACATTCAGTACTTC. Amino acids: CASSLAGQGQNIQYF.

This chain uses TRBV4-3 with TRBJ2-1; 15 nucleotides line up with TRBD2. Germline V gives CDR1 LGHNA, CDR2 YSLEER. The CDR3 is 17 amino acids. Unmatched junction bases numbered 12, after V lost 7 bases and J lost 8 bases. The CDR3 bases are TGCGCCAGCACTCCCGGGCCGGGACTAGCGGGAGGCGATGAGCAGTTCTTC. It is translated as CASTPGPGLAGGDEQFF.

This chain links TRBV3-1 (or the pseudogene TRBV3-2) with TRBJ2-7; 8 nucleotides match TRBD1. The V gene end was trimmed by 6 bases and the J gene end by 2 bases; junction bases not matched to a gene: 6. CDR1 is LGHDT and CDR2 is YNNKEL in the germline V gene (reference sequence). The CDR3 consists of 14 residues. The CDR3 DNA reads as TGTGCCAGCAGACGGACAGGGCAACCCTACGAGCAGTACTTC. As protein: CASRRTGQPYEQYF.

The V gene is TRBV10-3, the J gene TRBJ1-1; D remains ambiguous. The CDR3 covers 13 residues. Germline loops: CDR1 ENHRY, CDR2 SYGVKD. V lost 7 bases and J lost 4, with 13 bases in between. DNA for the CDR3: TGTGCCATCAAAGCGGGGTTCGTCACTGAAGCTTTCTTT. It encodes CAIKAGFVTEAFF.

The V call is TRBV5-1, the J call TRBJ2-3; D call uncertain. This CDR3 spans 16 amino acids. V was cut by 1 base and J by 0 bases, with 12 bases left in between. Germline CDR1 SGHRS, CDR2 YFSETQ. The CDR3 here is CASSLKAFSSTDTQYF. CDR3 coding DNA: TGCGCCAGCAGCTTGAAAGCCTTCTCTAGCACAGATACGCAGTATTTT.

The CDR3 region is CASSRTGGSYTF. In nucleotides, the CDR3 is TGTGCCAGCAGTCGGACAGGGGGCAGCTACACCTTC. The chain links TRBV6-2 or TRBV6-3 to TRBJ1-2; 11 bases line up with TRBD1. The ends lost 5 bases at V and 9 bases at J; junction bases unmatched: 2. The CDR3 loop spans 12 amino acids. The germline V gene encodes CDR1 MNHEY and CDR2 SVGEGT.

In this sample, this clone turned up once. The rearrangement joins TRBV3-1 (or the pseudogene TRBV3-2) to TRBJ2-4; perhaps TRBD1 as D (5 bases). The germline V gene encodes CDR1 LGHDT and CDR2 YNNKEL (reference sequence). This CDR3 spans 15 amino acids. V was pared by 1 base and J by 2 bases, with 9 bases between. The chain's CDR3 is CASSQAGLTKNIQYF. CDR3 DNA sequence: TGTGCCAGCAGCCAAGCAGGGCTAACCAAAAACATTCAGTACTTC.

The chain combines TRBV19 with TRBJ2-7; D is tentatively TRBD1 or TRBD2 (5 bases each). Per germline, CDR1 LNHDA and CDR2 SQIVND (reference sequence). The V and J ends lost 6 bases and 3 bases respectively, with 15 bases between them. This CDR3 spans 14 amino acids. CDR3 nucleotide sequence: TGTGCCAGTAGGGGGACCACAACCCACTACGAGCAGTACTTC. Protein product: CASRGTTTHYEQYF.

The chain joins TRBV7-9 to TRBJ1-1; weak D call: TRBD1 (6 bases). The CDR3 runs 13 residues. Deletions cut 1 base from V and 3 bases from J, with 6 bases between. The germline V gene encodes CDR1 SEHNR and CDR2 FQNEAQ (reference sequence). CDR3 bases: TGTGCCAGCAGCTTAGACAGGGACACTGAAGCTTTCTTT. Translation gives CASSLDRDTEAFF.

The chain has TRBV7-9 and TRBJ1-2, with no clear D. Germline loops: CDR1 SEHNR, CDR2 FQNEAQ (reference sequence). Trimming removed 2 bases at V and 0 bases at J, with 16 bases between. This CDR3 is 17 amino acids long. CDR3 in DNA: TGTGCCAGCAGCTTACCAAATATTGGACGAGCTAACTATGGCTACACCTTC. Residues: CASSLPNIGRANYGYTF.

The genes are TRBV30 and TRBJ1-2; D possibly corresponds to TRBD1 (5 bases). V lost 3 bases and J lost 5, with 13 bases in between. The CDR3 contains 13 residues. CDR1 and CDR2 (germline): GTSNPN, SVGIG (reference sequence). Written as DNA, the CDR3 is TGTGCCTGGAGCAGCGGGGGAACTTATGGCTACACCTTC. The encoded protein is CAWSSGGTYGYTF.

The chain is built from TRBV3-1 (or the pseudogene TRBV3-2) and TRBJ1-2; 8 nucleotides agree with TRBD1. Germline CDR1 and CDR2: LGHDT and YNNKEL (reference sequence). V shed 0 bases and J 4 bases; nucleotides not matched to a gene: 10. The CDR3 is made up of 17 amino acids. The CDR3 region has the DNA TGTGCCAGCAGCCAAGAACGCAGGGGGCGCATACTCTATGGCTACACCTTC. The encoded protein is CASSQERRGRILYGYTF.

V and J are TRBV4-1 and TRBJ1-2, with D unclear. This CDR3 comprises 16 residues. V lost 4 bases, J lost 0 bases, and 15 bases lay in between. Germline CDR1 and CDR2: MGHRA and YSYEKL. The CDR3 protein is CASSREGRTPNYGYTF. For the CDR3, the DNA is TGCGCCAGCAGCCGGGAGGGCAGGACCCCTAACTATGGCTACACCTTC.

The J gene is TRBJ2-3, the V gene TRBV9, with 11 positions matching TRBD2. The germline V gene has CDR1 SGDLS and CDR2 YYNGEE. The V segment lost 3 bases and the J segment 2 bases; nucleotides outside the gene matches: 8. This CDR3 spans 17 amino acids. The DNA of the CDR3 is TGTGCCAGCAGCGAATCCCTAGCGGGAGGAAACACAGATACGCAGTATTTT. Residues: CASSESLAGGNTDTQYF.

This clone was detected only a few times. The chain uses TRBV7-9 and TRBJ2-7; TRBD1 matches at 8 bases. V shed 4 bases and J 2 bases; nucleotides not matched to a gene: 7. CDR3 length: 15 amino acids. Germline V gene sequence: CDR1 SEHNR, CDR2 FQNEAQ (reference sequence). CDR3 DNA sequence: TGTGCCAGCAGCTCAACGGACAGGGCCACCTACGAGCAGTACTTC. Amino acid sequence: CASSSTDRATYEQYF. Based on the CDR3 plus reference TRBV7-9 and TRBJ2-7, the full variable domain is DTGVSQNPRHKITKRGQNVTFRCDPISEHNRLYWYRQTLGQGPEFLTYFQNEAQLEKSRLLSDRFSAERPKGSFSTLEIQRTEQGDSAMYLCASSSTDRATYEQYFGPGTRLTVT.

This chain links TRBV24-1 with TRBJ1-5, with no clear D. The germline gives CDR1 KGHDR, CDR2 SFDVKD. The CDR3 has 16 residues. The V and J ends lost 6 bases and 3 bases respectively, with 17 bases between them. The CDR3 spells CATSPEDGLDNQPQHF. DNA of the CDR3: TGTGCCACCAGTCCTGAAGACGGATTGGACAATCAGCCCCAGCATTTT.